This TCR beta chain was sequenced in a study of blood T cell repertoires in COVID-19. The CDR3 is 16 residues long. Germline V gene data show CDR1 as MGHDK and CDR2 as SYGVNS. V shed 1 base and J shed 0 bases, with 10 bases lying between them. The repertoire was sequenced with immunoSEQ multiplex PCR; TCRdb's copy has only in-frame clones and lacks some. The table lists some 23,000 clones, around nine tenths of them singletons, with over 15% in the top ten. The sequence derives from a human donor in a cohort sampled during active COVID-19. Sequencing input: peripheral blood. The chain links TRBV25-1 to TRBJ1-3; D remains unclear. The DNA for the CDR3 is TGTGCCAGCAGTGAATCCCTGGGCCCCTCTGGAAACACCATATATTTT. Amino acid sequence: CASSESLGPSGNTIYF.